Following are 15 T cell receptor beta chains from one sample sequenced in a study of cytomegalovirus exposure and HLA in healthy donors. 60 Vbeta and 13 Jbeta primers were used in PCR. Repertoires were generated with immunoSEQ multiplex PCR, while TCRdb's copy carries only in-frame clones and drops some. This table has 170,000 or so clones, 80% to 90% appearing once. Sequencing was done on a sample of PBMCs. All receptors derive from a man between 18 and 35 years old in good health and CMV-seronegative.

This sequence joins TRBV6-1 and TRBJ2-3; TRBD1 is a possible D gene (6 bases). Germline lookup yields CDR1 MNHNS and CDR2 SASEGT. V was shortened by 6 bases and J by 1 base, with 14 bases between the two germline ends. This CDR3 region has 15 residues. The CDR3 nucleotides read TGTGCCAGCAGCCCTCGACAGGCCGGCACAGATACGCAGTATTTT. Residues: CASSPRQAGTDTQYF.

This clone was observed a handful of times. This chain connects TRBV5-1 to TRBJ2-3; TRBD2 might be the D (6 bases). CDR1 and CDR2 (germline): SGHRS, YFSETQ. V was clipped by 0 bases and J by 3 bases, with 8 bases between them. The length of the CDR3 is 14 residues. The CDR3 protein is CASSLGRETDTQYF. CDR3 nucleotide sequence: TGCGCCAGCAGCTTGGGGCGGGAAACAGATACGCAGTATTTT. Looking up the rest from reference TRBV5-1 and TRBJ2-3 gives the full variable domain: KAGVTQTPRYLIKTRGQQVTLSCSPISGHRSVSWYQQTPGQGLQFLFEYFSETQRNKGNFPGRFSGRQFSNSRSEMNVSTLELGDSALYLCASSLGRETDTQYFGPGTRLTVL.

The count of this clone is one. The chain combines TRBV29-1 with TRBJ2-3, with D unclear. The CDR3 is 15 amino acids. Germline V gene lookup returns CDR1 SQVTM and CDR2 ANQGSEA. Deletions cut 0 bases from V and 1 base from J, with 11 bases between. The CDR3 loop is CSVEDREAGTDTQYF. In DNA, the CDR3 is TGCAGCGTTGAAGATCGCGAGGCTGGCACAGATACGCAGTATTTT.

The chain carries TRBV28 and TRBJ2-1, with unresolved D. This CDR3 region has 13 residues. The V and J ends lost 2 bases and 10 bases respectively, with 12 bases between them. Germline loops: CDR1 MDHEN, CDR2 SYDVKM. The chain's CDR3 is CASSLTRVEEQFF. DNA of the CDR3: TGTGCCAGCAGTTTAACTCGGGTAGAGGAGCAGTTCTTC.

This clone was counted only a few times. The V call is TRBV6-1, the J call TRBJ1-1; D might be TRBD1 (6 bases). Germline CDR1 MNHNS, CDR2 SASEGT. The V gene lost 3 bases and the J gene lost 6 bases, with 14 bases spanning the gap. This CDR3 is built from 14 residues. The CDR3 spells CASSEATGWAEAFF. The CDR3 DNA reads TGTGCCAGCAGTGAGGCGACAGGTTGGGCTGAAGCTTTCTTT.

V and J are TRBV5-1 and TRBJ2-3; the D is unclear. The CDR3 loop spans 12 amino acids. The germline CDR1 and CDR2 sequences are SGHRS and YFSETQ. V lost 4 bases and J 5 bases, leaving 8 bases between the germline ends. The CDR3 sequence is CASSPRVDTQYF. DNA for the CDR3: TGCGCCAGCAGCCCCCGGGTAGATACGCAGTATTTT.

The chain is built from TRBV4-3 and TRBJ1-6; 9 bases align to TRBD1. The CDR3 spans 16 residues. Germline V lookup: CDR1 LGHNA, CDR2 YSLEER. Unmatched junction bases numbered 7, after V lost 0 bases and J lost 10 bases. The CDR3 reads CASSQDRTGAGSPLHF. The CDR3 coding sequence is TGCGCCAGCAGCCAAGATCGGACAGGGGCCGGATCACCCCTCCACTTT.

This clone was picked up a small number of times. V usage is TRBV7-3 and J usage is TRBJ2-6, with D hard to call. Germline CDR1 and CDR2: SGHTA and FQGTGA. CDR3 length equals 15 residues. V lost 5 bases to trimming and J lost 0 bases, with 8 bases between them. DNA for the CDR3: TGTGCCAGCAGCCACCTCAGCTCTGGGGCCAACGTCCTGACTTTC. This encodes CASSHLSSGANVLTF.

V and J are TRBV5-5 and TRBJ2-2; D possibly corresponds to TRBD2 (7 bases). The CDR3 is 15 amino acids. The V end lost 3 bases, the J end lost 0 bases, and 9 bases lay between the germline ends. The V gene's germline CDR1 is SGHKS and CDR2 YYEKEE (reference sequence). The CDR3 DNA is TGTGCCAGCAGCTGGGGGGGCCCGAACACCGGGGAGCTGTTTTTT. It is translated as CASSWGGPNTGELFF.

CDR3 residues: CASSLANAVPGQGGNTEAFF. Written as DNA, the CDR3 is TGTGCCAGCAGTTTAGCTAATGCCGTGCCGGGACAGGGAGGGAACACTGAAGCTTTCTTT. The chain joins TRBV28 to TRBJ1-1, with 9 nucleotides matching TRBD1. Germline values: CDR1 MDHEN, CDR2 SYDVKM. The CDR3 has 20 amino acids. Trimming at V came to 2 bases and at J to 1 base, leaving 17 bases not matched to a gene.

The V gene is TRBV28, the J gene TRBJ1-5, with a weak D call TRBD1 (6 bases). Germline V lookup: CDR1 MDHEN, CDR2 SYDVKM. V gave up 8 bases and J gave up 3 bases, with 17 bases separating them. The CDR3 is 15 residues long. DNA of the CDR3: TGTGCCAGCGGGCAACGAGGGGGATTCAATCAGCCCCAGCATTTT. It yields the protein CASGQRGGFNQPQHF. The variable domain in full, completed from reference TRBV28 and TRBJ1-5, reads DVKVTQSSRYLVKRTGEKVFLECVQDMDHENMFWYRQDPGLGLRLIYFSYDVKMKEKGDIPEGYSVSREKKERFSLILESASTNQTSMYLCASGQRGGFNQPQHFGDGTRLSIL.

The V gene is TRBV28, the J gene TRBJ2-4, with D possibly matching TRBD1 (6 bases). Trimming stripped 6 bases from V and 1 base from J, with 10 bases between. In germline, CDR1 is MDHEN, CDR2 SYDVKM. The CDR3 is made up of 14 amino acids. The CDR3 DNA reads as TGTGCCAGCAGACAGGGAAGCGCCAAAAACATTCAGTACTTC. It encodes CASRQGSAKNIQYF.

V is TRBV30 and J is TRBJ1-4; 10 bases line up with TRBD1. Trimming took 0 bases from V and 7 from J; bases not matched to a gene: 5. CDR3 length equals 15 residues. Germline assignment: CDR1 GTSNPN and CDR2 SVGIG (reference sequence). In DNA, the CDR3 is TGTGCCTGGAGTGTCCCGGGACAGGGGTTTGAAAAACTGTTTTTT. Translated: CAWSVPGQGFEKLFF. The full variable domain, with the rest looked up from reference TRBV30 and TRBJ1-4, is SQTIHQWPATLVQPVGSPLSLECTVEGTSNPNLYWYRQAAGRGLQLLFYSVGIGQISSEVPQNLSASRPQDRQFILSSKKLLLSDSGFYLCAWSVPGQGFEKLFFGSGTQLSVL.

The chain combines TRBV9 with TRBJ2-7; D might be TRBD2 (5 bases). The V gene's germline CDR1 is SGDLS and CDR2 YYNGEE. This CDR3 is built from 12 residues. Trimming removed 3 bases at V and 5 bases at J, with 9 bases between. This CDR3 reads CASSAPGNEQYF. DNA of the CDR3: TGTGCCAGCAGCGCGCCGGGGAACGAGCAGTACTTC.

This clone appeared once. The chain is built from TRBV27 and TRBJ2-7, with 7 nucleotides matching TRBD1. CDR1 is MNHEY, CDR2 SMNVEV, per germline (reference sequence). J lost 6 bases, V lost 3 bases, and 14 bases had no gene match. This CDR3 contains 16 residues. CDR3 amino acids: CASSFSRPGGMGEQYF. DNA for the CDR3: TGTGCCAGCAGTTTCTCTCGGCCAGGGGGTATGGGCGAGCAGTACTTC.